This T cell receptor (beta chain) was captured by sequencing in a study of T cell responses to AZD1222 COVID-19 vaccine. Profiled with immunoSEQ multiplex PCR; TCRdb holds only in-frame clones, not every one. The sample shows 120,000 or so clones, around 93% of them seen only once. Study results and caveats: Donors were largely white British and mainly female; clonal diversity was possibly underestimated. Repertoire collection took place solely once the T cell response had peaked. The number of AZD1222 recipients seropositive at baseline was only 5 to 7.

About this clone: Its antigen is unknown. Other nucleotide sequences from this sample produce the same CDR3.

This TCR came from an adult who received the AZD1222 COVID-19 vaccine. This material consisted of peripheral blood, taken 28 days after the second AZD1222 dose.

The CDR3 is CASSLEGDTEAFF. The DNA of the CDR3 is TGTGCCAGCAGCTTGGAAGGGGATACTGAAGCTTTCTTT. This chain joins TRBV7-9 and TRBJ1-1; the D gene is possibly TRBD1 (5 bases). Germline V CDR1 and CDR2: SEHNR, FQNEAQ (reference sequence). The CDR3 is 13 amino acids. The ends were cut back, 3 bases at V and 5 bases at J, with 10 bases in the middle.